These T cell receptor beta chains were read from a single sample in a study of radiotherapy plus CTLA-4 blockade in lung cancer. TCRdb keeps only in-frame clones here, not all; method: immunoSEQ multiplex PCR. In the table there are 50,000 to 65,000 clones, more than 60% of which are singletons. This material consisted of peripheral blood, taken from a patient treated with radiotherapy plus ipilimumab. The receptors derive from a human donor with non-small cell lung cancer who had a partial response to radiotherapy plus ipilimumab. The CDR3 runs from the conserved cysteine through the conserved F or W. The D gene is left open where the match is weak. Size is omitted from some rows. Given values are once, few, many or a class for expanded clones.

J gene | clone size | D gene | V gene | CDR3 DNA | CDR3 protein
TRBJ1-6 | . | TRBD1 | TRBV19 | TGTGCCAGTAGTGGGACAGGGGACTCACCCCTCCACTTT | CASSGTGDSPLHF
TRBJ2-7 | . | TRBD1 | TRBV5-1 | TGCGCCAGCAGCTTGGCGGGACAGGGAAGCTCCTACGAGCAGTACTTC | CASSLAGQGSSYEQYF
TRBJ2-7 | . | . | TRBV23-1 | TGCGCCACCAAAGACAGAGGTTACGAGCAGTACTTC | CATKDRGYEQYF
TRBJ1-2 | . | . | TRBV6-6 | TGTGCCAGCTCGGACAGCGATGGCTACACCTTC | CASSDSDGYTF
TRBJ2-7 | . | . | TRBV11-2 | TGTGCCAGCAGCTTAGGGCGGGGTTCCTACGAGCAGTACTTC | CASSLGRGSYEQYF
TRBJ2-5 | . | TRBD2 | TRBV19 | TGTGCCAGTAGTCCCGCAGCGGGGAAAGAGACCCAGTACTTC | CASSPAAGKETQYF
TRBJ2-7 | once | . | TRBV7-2 | TGTGCCAGCAGCTTAGTTGGCGGGTTCTCCTACGAGCAGTACTTC | CASSLVGGFSYEQYF
TRBJ2-7 | . | TRBD2 | TRBV19 | TGTGCCAGTAGTGGGGGGAGGGGCCACGAGCAGTACTTC | CASSGGRGHEQYF
TRBJ1-4 | few | . | TRBV6-1 | TGTGCCAGCCAGGGGCCCCTAGGGGAAAAACTGTTTTTT | CASQGPLGEKLFF
TRBJ1-1 | . | . | TRBV28 | TGTGCCAGCAGTTTTGGCCCCACTGAAGCTTTCTTT | CASSFGPTEAFF
TRBJ2-7 | . | TRBD1 | TRBV28 | TGTGCCAGCAGGACAGGGGTGGGGGAGCAGTACTTC | CASRTGVGEQYF
TRBJ2-7 | . | TRBD2 | TRBV27 | TGTGCCAGCAGTTTATCCGGGAGGACCTACGAGCAGTACTTC | CASSLSGRTYEQYF
TRBJ2-7 | . | TRBD1 | TRBV7-9 | TGTGCCAGCAGCTTAGGGACAGGGTCTTACGAGCAGTACTTC | CASSLGTGSYEQYF
TRBJ2-7 | once | TRBD2 | TRBV5-4 | TGTGCCAGCAGCCGGGGCGGTAGCGGGGGTACCTACGAGCAGTACTTC | CASSRGGSGGTYEQYF
TRBJ2-2 | few | . | TRBV11-2 | TGTGCCAGCAGCTTAGTTCAGGGAAAAACCGGGGAGCTGTTTTTT | CASSLVQGKTGELFF
TRBJ2-5 | . | . | TRBV7-2 | TGTGCCAGCAGCCGCAGGCGGGCAGAGACCCAGTACTTC | CASSRRRAETQYF
TRBJ2-1 | . | . | TRBV11-1 | TGTGCCAGCAGCCATCCGGGATTCAATGAGCAGTTCTTC | CASSHPGFNEQFF
TRBJ2-1 | . | TRBD2 | TRBV27 | TGTGCCAGCAGTCCCTGGGGGGGGAATGAGCAGTTCTTC | CASSPWGGNEQFF
TRBJ2-7 | . | . | TRBV27 | TGTGCCAGCAGTTTCGCGAGCTCCTACGAGCAGTACTTC | CASSFASSYEQYF
TRBJ1-1 | . | TRBD1 | TRBV7-3 | TGTGCCAGCAGCTTAAGGGGGACAGGGCAGGATAGGGCGAACACTGAAGCTTTCTTT | CASSLRGTGQDRANTEAFF
TRBJ2-3 | . | TRBD1 | TRBV7-8 | TGTGCCAGCAGCGACCGAGGGGGCTTACTAGATACGCAGTATTTT | CASSDRGGLLDTQYF
TRBJ2-7 | few | TRBD2 | TRBV9 | TGTGCCAGCAGCGCCCGGTCTCGTCTTTCGGGGGGCTACGAGCAGTACTTC | CASSARSRLSGGYEQYF
TRBJ1-1 | . | TRBD1 | TRBV25-1 | TGTGCCAGCAGTGCAGGGGGCCCGGAAACTTTCTTT | CASSAGGPETFF
TRBJ2-2 | . | . | TRBV6-5 | TGTGCCAGCAGTTACTCAGAACAGAACACCGGGGAGCTGTTTTTT | CASSYSEQNTGELFF
TRBJ2-3 | . | . | TRBV5-4 | TGTGCCAGCAGCTTGCGCAGGACAGATACGCAGTATTTT | CASSLRRTDTQYF
TRBJ1-2 | . | . | TRBV25-1 | TGTGCCAGCATCCCAACGGGGGGGGAGACCGCTAACTATGGCTACACCTTC | CASIPTGGETANYGYTF
TRBJ2-3 | once | TRBD2 | TRBV18 | TGTGCCAGCTCACCCCGAGCTAGCGGGGGGGCAAGCACAGATACGCAGTATTTT | CASSPRASGGASTDTQYF
TRBJ2-2 | few | TRBD1 | TRBV30 | TGTGCCTGGCTGACAGGGCTCGACACCGGGGAGCTGTTTTTT | CAWLTGLDTGELFF
TRBJ2-1 | . | TRBD2 | TRBV18 | TGTGCCAGCTCACCCCCCCTAGCGGGGGGGTACAATGAGCAGTTCTTC | CASSPPLAGGYNEQFF